This T cell receptor (beta chain) stems from a study of shared clonotypes between healthy human individuals. An even split of each subset's genomic DNA across several immunoSEQ plates was performed. Sequenced by immunoSEQ multiplex PCR; TCRdb stores in-frame clones only, minus some. The data hold about 600,000 clones, with roughly 79% observed a single time. The CDR3 loop spans 16 amino acids. The germline V gene encodes CDR1 SGHVS and CDR2 FNYEAQ. Losses at the gene ends were 1 base for V and 4 bases for J; bases not matched to a gene: 8. The receptor was derived from a woman in her thirties or forties in good health. Some clones in this sample may be carry-over from other donors' samples. The genes are TRBV7-6 and TRBJ2-5, with 8 bases that match TRBD2. Source material: PBMCs. CDR3 region: CASSLVPSGYGETQYF. In DNA form, the CDR3 reads TGTGCCAGCAGCTTAGTTCCTAGCGGGTACGGAGAGACCCAGTACTTC.